The 10 T cell receptor beta chains below come from one sample, sequenced in a study of blood T cell repertoires in COVID-19. The method was immunoSEQ multiplex PCR; TCRdb's version includes in-frame clones alone and lacks a portion of them. The table lists around 190,000 clones, around 85% of them singletons. Sequenced input: peripheral blood. The receptors come from a woman in her sixties with acute or convalescent COVID-19.

The rearrangement joins TRBV11-3 to TRBJ1-3; 9 nucleotides match TRBD1. Germline values: CDR1 SGHNT, CDR2 YENEEA. J lost 2 bases, V lost 5 bases, and 10 bases had no gene match. The CDR3 length is 17 residues. CDR3 protein: CASSPGTGRDTGNTIYF. The CDR3 region has the DNA TGTGCCAGCAGCCCCGGGACAGGGCGAGATACTGGAAACACCATATATTTT.

The rearrangement uses TRBV3-1 (or the pseudogene TRBV3-2) and TRBJ1-3; no clear D. V lost 0 bases to trimming and J lost 11 bases, with 11 bases between them. The CDR3 contains 13 residues. Germline V gene sequence: CDR1 LGHDT, CDR2 YNNKEL (reference sequence). DNA for the CDR3: TGTGCCAGCAGCCAAGATACGGTTGCCCCCATATATTTT. Encoded protein: CASSQDTVAPIYF.

In nucleotides, the CDR3 is TGTGCCAGCAGTTTATTCAGTCGTTTCCGCTCCTACGAGCAGTACTTC. Residues: CASSLFSRFRSYEQYF. The chain employs TRBV28 and TRBJ2-7, with D unclear. The CDR3 is 16 amino acids. Germline-derived CDR1 and CDR2 are MDHEN and SYDVKM. Deletions cut 1 base from V and 0 bases from J, with 13 bases between.

This chain connects TRBV10-2 to TRBJ1-1; the match to TRBD1 covers 7 bases. The CDR3 runs to 14 residues. CDR1 and CDR2 (germline): WSHSY, SAAADI. V lost 2 bases to trimming and J lost 4 bases; unmatched junction nucleotides: 4. The CDR3 DNA is TGCGCCAGCAGTGAGAGGGGGCGGGCCACTGAAGCTTTCTTT. Protein sequence: CASSERGRATEAFF.

This chain connects TRBV11-2 to TRBJ1-2; the match to TRBD1 covers 11 bases. Per the germline V gene, CDR1 is SGHAT and CDR2 is FQNNGV. Trimming at V came to 6 bases and at J to 3 bases, leaving 6 bases not matched to a gene. The CDR3 length is 15 residues. CDR3: CASRTGTGGDYGYTF. The DNA of the CDR3 is TGTGCCAGCAGAACCGGGACAGGGGGGGACTATGGCTACACCTTC.

The V and J genes are TRBV6-6 and TRBJ2-7; 10 bases align to TRBD2. The germline CDR1 and CDR2 sequences are MNHNY and SVGAGI (reference sequence). The CDR3 runs to 15 residues. After removal of 6 bases from V and 0 bases from J, the junction contained 5 bases not matched to a gene. CDR3 amino acids: CASRRTSGNSYEQYF. In DNA form, the CDR3 reads TGTGCCAGCAGACGCACTAGCGGGAACTCCTACGAGCAGTACTTC.

This clone was seen just once. This sequence joins TRBV28 and TRBJ2-4; D perhaps matches TRBD2 (5 bases). The germline V and J ends were trimmed by 2 bases and 7 bases, with 6 bases remaining between them. Germline lookup yields CDR1 MDHEN and CDR2 SYDVKM. The CDR3 is 12 amino acids. CDR3 region: CASSLIANIQYF. CDR3 DNA sequence: TGTGCCAGCAGTTTAATAGCGAACATTCAGTACTTC.

The rearrangement joins TRBV9 to TRBJ1-2; 7 bases line up with TRBD1. V trimming: 4 bases; J trimming: 8 bases; junction bases outside the gene matches: 11. The germline gives CDR1 SGDLS, CDR2 YYNGEE. CDR3 length: 14 residues. This chain's CDR3 is CASSNRGLEEGYTF. For the CDR3, the DNA is TGTGCCAGCAGCAACAGGGGCCTAGAAGAGGGCTACACCTTC.

The chain recombines TRBV3-1 (or the pseudogene TRBV3-2) with TRBJ1-6; TRBD1 might be the D (5 bases). CDR1 and CDR2 from the germline V gene are LGHDT and YNNKEL (reference sequence). The CDR3 length is 15 residues. V was pared by 1 base and J by 9 bases, with 13 bases between. The CDR3 nucleotides read TGTGCCAGCAGCCAAGGTCCAGGGTCAGGTTCACCCCTCCACTTT. It specifies CASSQGPGSGSPLHF.

J is TRBJ1-1 and V is TRBV19; TRBD1 matches 9 bases. Germline CDR1 reads LNHDA; CDR2 reads SQIVND (reference sequence). J lost 6 bases, V lost 5 bases, and 4 bases had no gene match. The CDR3 consists of 13 residues. CDR3 coding DNA: TGTGCCAGTAGTCAGGACAGGGGCTCTGAAGCTTTCTTT. It translates to CASSQDRGSEAFF.